One sample yielded the 14 T cell receptor beta chains listed below, sequenced in a study of cytomegalovirus exposure and HLA in healthy donors. TCRdb's table, derived via immunoSEQ multiplex PCR, lists solely in-frame clones and lacks some. The data show a few hundred thousand clones, 88% seen once. Sequenced input: PBMCs. These receptors were collected from a woman between 18 and 29 years old in good health and CMV-seronegative.

This rearrangement joins TRBV6-5 to TRBJ2-7, with TRBD2 identical over 7 bases. CDR3 length equals 13 residues. V lost 9 bases to trimming and J lost 0 bases; unmatched junction nucleotides: 5. Germline values: CDR1 MNHEY, CDR2 SVGAGI. DNA of the CDR3: TGTGCCAGTGTAAGCGGGACCTCCTACGAGCAGTACTTC. This encodes CASVSGTSYEQYF.

The gene calls are TRBV5-1 and TRBJ2-7, with 11 bases matching TRBD1. Germline V gene data show CDR1 as SGHRS and CDR2 as YFSETQ. The CDR3 covers 16 residues. Unmatched junction bases numbered 7, after V lost 4 bases and J lost 1 base. The CDR3 loop reads CASSVAGTGGSYEQYF. The CDR3 DNA reads as TGCGCCAGCAGCGTGGCGGGGACAGGGGGTTCCTACGAGCAGTACTTC.

The chain links TRBV6-1 to TRBJ1-5, with D possibly TRBD1 on 5 matching bases. The germline CDR1 and CDR2 sequences are MNHNS and SASEGT. The CDR3 loop spans 16 amino acids. V gave up 0 bases and J gave up 3 bases, with 12 bases separating them. The CDR3 DNA is TGTGCCAGCAGTGAAGCAACAGGCAGTCCCAATCAGCCCCAGCATTTT. As protein: CASSEATGSPNQPQHF.

V usage is TRBV12-5 and J usage is TRBJ2-3; maybe TRBD2 (6 bases). The CDR3 extends over 15 amino acids. The V gene lost 4 bases and the J gene lost 2 bases, with 13 bases spanning the gap. The germline CDR1 and CDR2 sequences are LGHNT and FRNRAP. The CDR3 DNA sequence: TGTGCTAGTGGTTCACTCACTAGCCTCACAGATACGCAGTATTTT. It specifies CASGSLTSLTDTQYF.

The chain has TRBV6-1 and TRBJ2-5; D remains unclear. Germline V gene sequence: CDR1 MNHNS, CDR2 SASEGT. The CDR3 loop spans 11 amino acids. The ends were cut back, 7 bases at V and 5 bases at J, with 8 bases in the middle. The CDR3 nucleotides are TGTGCCAGCACTCGCAGGGAGACCCAGTACTTC. Amino acids: CASTRRETQYF.

CDR3 sequence: CASRTGGAFGANVLTF. CDR3 nucleotide sequence: TGTGCCAGCAGGACAGGGGGAGCGTTCGGGGCCAACGTCCTGACTTTC. The chain employs TRBV27 and TRBJ2-6; the match to TRBD1 covers 9 bases. V was clipped by 6 bases and J by 4 bases; unmatched bases: 7. This CDR3 region has 16 residues. From germline, CDR1 is MNHEY and CDR2 SMNVEV (reference sequence).

The chain uses TRBV28 and TRBJ2-1; D not certain. This CDR3 has 12 residues. Trimming cost V 3 bases and J 4 bases, with 4 bases left between them. The germline V gene has CDR1 MDHEN and CDR2 SYDVKM. Here the CDR3 reads CASSFLYNEQFF. The CDR3 DNA is TGTGCCAGCAGTTTCCTTTACAATGAGCAGTTCTTC.

The chain couples TRBV7-6 to TRBJ2-1; TRBD2 aligns across 7 bases. Germline CDR1 and CDR2: SGHVS and FNYEAQ. V was clipped by 1 base and J by 15 bases; unmatched bases: 9. The CDR3 has 13 amino acids. The CDR3 nucleotides are TGTGCCAGCAGCTTAGGACTAGCTGGGGCGCCGTTCTTC. Protein sequence: CASSLGLAGAPFF.

The chain couples TRBV6-1 to TRBJ2-2; 8 nucleotides align to TRBD1. Germline values: CDR1 MNHNS, CDR2 SASEGT. J lost 5 bases, V lost 6 bases, and 5 bases had no gene match. The CDR3 covers 14 residues. CDR3 nucleotides: TGTGCCAGCAGGGGGACAGGCGGGACCGGGGAGCTGTTTTTT. It translates to CASRGTGGTGELFF.

The V call is TRBV5-1, the J call TRBJ2-1; 13 nucleotides line up with TRBD2. The trim removed 0 bases at V and 7 bases at J, leaving 10 bases unmatched. Per the germline V gene, CDR1 is SGHRS and CDR2 is YFSETQ. The CDR3 runs to 18 residues. The chain's CDR3 is CASSLDWTSGSFSNEQFF. The DNA for the CDR3 is TGCGCCAGCAGCTTGGACTGGACTAGCGGGAGCTTTAGTAATGAGCAGTTCTTC.

V usage is TRBV6-1 and J usage is TRBJ1-1; a possible D gene is TRBD1 (6 bases). The germline CDR1 and CDR2 sequences are MNHNS and SASEGT. V lost 7 bases, J lost 1 base, and 10 bases lay in between. The length of the CDR3 is 13 residues. The CDR3 is CASIRGSNTEAFF. Here the CDR3 DNA reads TGTGCCAGCATTAGGGGGTCGAACACTGAAGCTTTCTTT.

V and J are TRBV30 and TRBJ2-2; TRBD2 matches 13 bases. Looked up from germline, CDR1 is GTSNPN and CDR2 is SVGIG (reference sequence). The V gene end was trimmed by 2 bases and the J gene end by 6 bases; junction bases not matched to a gene: 6. This CDR3 has 16 amino acids. The CDR3 nucleotides are TGTGCCTGGAGTCGGACTAGCGGGAGTACGGCCGGGGAGCTGTTTTTT. This codes for CAWSRTSGSTAGELFF.

The V and J genes are TRBV18 and TRBJ1-5; D is ambiguous. CDR1 and CDR2 from the germline V gene are KGHSH and LQKENI. V was trimmed by 0 bases and J by 8 bases, leaving 8 bases between them. There are 13 residues in the CDR3. CDR3 region: CASSPPNGEPQHF. The CDR3 bases are TGTGCCAGCTCACCACCGAACGGGGAGCCCCAGCATTTT.

This clone showed up just once. This sequence joins TRBV11-2 and TRBJ2-5; D unclear. The CDR3 runs to 14 residues. V lost 0 bases and J 4 bases, leaving 9 bases between the germline ends. Per the germline V gene, CDR1 is SGHAT and CDR2 is FQNNGV. The DNA of the CDR3 is TGTGCCAGCAGCTTAGATAGTTCGGTAGAGACCCAGTACTTC. This translates into CASSLDSSVETQYF.